This TCR beta chain was retrieved from a study of shared clonotypes between healthy human individuals. Study at large: The study used three CD4 naive, three CD4 memory, two CD8 naive and one CD8 memory plate per donor. Regarding the study as a whole: Compared with clonotypes that all four donors shared, non-shared clonotypes had lower generation probabilities. Investigators expected sequencing depth to affect clonotype sharing among donors.

A roughly 200 ng quantity of DNA, around 30,000 T cell genomes, went into the sorted-subset replicate PCRs. Assay used: immunoSEQ multiplex PCR; TCRdb lists only in-frame clones, some missing. In the table there are about 1 million clones, around 74% of which are singletons. This clone was seen just once. Its antigen is currently unknown. The origin of this receptor is a man younger than 30 in good health. The material sequenced was memory CD4+ T cells sorted from blood. Subset noted: CD45RA-negative fraction.

CDR3 sequence reads: CASSPYNPEGPQHF. CDR3 DNA sequence: TGTGCCAGCAGTCCGTACAATCCCGAGGGGCCCCAGCATTTT. The chain employs TRBV27 and TRBJ1-5, with unresolved D. The CDR3 contains 14 residues. Germline loops: CDR1 MNHEY, CDR2 SMNVEV (reference sequence). V gave up 5 bases and J gave up 9 bases, with 17 bases separating them.